This T cell receptor (beta chain) was sequenced during a study of human T cells and chemical hapten exposure. Study-wide results and caveats: Controls formed significantly fewer large CDR3 similarity clusters than expanded TCRs did.

Time point: pre-sensitization, week 0. Treatment given: therapeutic diphenylcyclopropenone sensitization with weekly scalp DPC. A single record per CDR3 protein comes from TCRdb applying MiXCR to the RACE reads. The table records a few hundred thousand distinct CDR3 sequences, about 5% of them present only once. This CDR3 comprises 14 residues. Germline assignment: CDR1 SGHTA and CDR2 FQGNSA. With respect to this clonotype: Its antigen remains unknown. A single base separates this from a much larger clone, so it may be a read error.

The clonotype originates from a woman between 18 and 29 years old with alopecia areata. Some clones in this sample may be carry-over from other donors' samples. The chain recombines TRBV7-2 with TRBJ2-3; D is uncertain. Sequences were derived from whole blood, sampled in connection with sensitization to the hapten diphenylcyclopropenone (DPC). The CDR3 spells CVSSLSVRTDTQYF. CDR3 DNA sequence: TGTGTCAGCAGCTTATCCGTAAGGACAGATACGCAGTATTTT.